The 10 T cell receptor beta chains below all came from one sample that was sequenced in a study of cytomegalovirus exposure and HLA in healthy donors. The PCR contained 60 Vbeta and 13 Jbeta primers. Some clones are missing from TCRdb's copy, which holds only in-frame ones; the method was immunoSEQ multiplex PCR. In the table there are about 200,000 clones, around four fifths of which are singletons. The sample comprised PBMCs. These receptors originate from a man aged 50 to 60 in good health and CMV-seronegative.

The chain couples TRBV5-1 to TRBJ2-7; 7 nucleotides agree with TRBD2. CDR3 length: 16 residues. Germline V gene lookup returns CDR1 SGHRS and CDR2 YFSETQ. The V and J ends lost 1 base and 7 bases, in that order; junction bases with no gene match: 14. CDR3: CASSLSGTLLWGEQYF. The CDR3 DNA follows: TGCGCCAGCAGCTTGAGCGGGACCCTCCTTTGGGGAGAGCAGTACTTC.

This chain uses TRBV18 with TRBJ2-6; D remains ambiguous. Germline V gene sequence: CDR1 KGHSH, CDR2 LQKENI. This CDR3 region has 15 residues. Between the trimmed V and J ends, which lost 2 bases and 0 bases, there was a span of 5 bases. The CDR3, as DNA: TGTGCCAGCTCACCAGTCGGCTCTGGGGCCAACGTCCTGACTTTC. Translating gives CASSPVGSGANVLTF. Based on the CDR3 plus reference TRBV18 and TRBJ2-6, the full variable domain is NAGVMQNPRHLVRRRGQEARLRCSPMKGHSHVYWYRQLPEEGLKFMVYLQKENIIDESGMPKERFSAEFPKEGPSILRIQQVVRGDSAAYFCASSPVGSGANVLTFGAGSRLTVL.

The chain is built from TRBV7-2 and TRBJ2-5; TRBD1 aligns across 7 bases. The end of the DNA aligns better with TRBJ2-7, so the J call may be wrong. Germline V gene lookup returns CDR1 SGHTA and CDR2 FQGNSA. The CDR3 extends over 14 amino acids. In nucleotides, the CDR3 is TGTGCCAGCAGCGTTAGAAGGGGGACAGACGAGCAGTACTTC. As protein: CASSVRRGTDEQYF.

V gene TRBV16 combines with J gene TRBJ2-4; 7 nucleotides match TRBD1. Trimming at V came to 4 bases and at J to 0 bases, leaving 9 bases not matched to a gene. The germline CDR1 and CDR2 sequences are KGHSY and FQNENV. The CDR3 is made up of 17 amino acids. The CDR3 reads CASSPSQGVGAKNIQYF. The CDR3 coding sequence is TGTGCCAGCAGCCCGAGCCAGGGGGTGGGAGCCAAAAACATTCAGTACTTC.

V usage is TRBV5-1 and J usage is TRBJ2-1; TRBD2 matches at 11 bases. Unmatched junction bases numbered 3, after V lost 0 bases and J lost 4 bases. The CDR3 is made up of 16 amino acids. Germline CDR1 reads SGHRS; CDR2 reads YFSETQ. CDR3 bases: TGCGCCAGCAGCTTGGGTGGACTAGCGGGTTACAATGAGCAGTTCTTC. It specifies CASSLGGLAGYNEQFF. Looking up the rest from reference TRBV5-1 and TRBJ2-1 gives the full variable domain: KAGVTQTPRYLIKTRGQQVTLSCSPISGHRSVSWYQQTPGQGLQFLFEYFSETQRNKGNFPGRFSGRQFSNSRSEMNVSTLELGDSALYLCASSLGGLAGYNEQFFGPGTRLTVL.

The chain links TRBV5-1 to TRBJ2-4; possible D gene TRBD1, 6 bases. Germline loops: CDR1 SGHRS, CDR2 YFSETQ. V was clipped by 0 bases and J by 7 bases, with 8 bases between them. The CDR3 spans 13 residues. The CDR3 here is CASSLETGNIQYF. CDR3 coding DNA: TGCGCCAGCAGCTTGGAAACAGGGAACATTCAGTACTTC.

This clone has more than one count but fewer than ten. The chain combines TRBV14 with TRBJ2-7; D is possibly TRBD2 (6 bases). Germline V gives CDR1 SGHDN, CDR2 FVKESK. V was clipped by 0 bases and J by 0 bases, with 12 bases between them. The CDR3 is made up of 16 amino acids. The CDR3 reads CASSQDLAGRSYEQYF. The CDR3 nucleotides read TGTGCCAGCAGCCAAGATTTGGCGGGACGCTCCTACGAGCAGTACTTC.

J is TRBJ2-7 and V is TRBV6-1; 7 nucleotides match TRBD1. The CDR3 totals 13 residues. J lost 7 bases, V lost 6 bases, and 9 bases had no gene match. Germline CDR1 and CDR2: MNHNS and SASEGT. CDR3 protein: CASSLTGEREQYF. The CDR3, as DNA: TGTGCCAGCAGCCTTACAGGGGAGCGGGAGCAGTACTTC.

This clone appeared once. The V call is TRBV29-1, the J call TRBJ2-7; possibly TRBD2 for D (6 bases). The CDR3 contains 16 residues. Germline CDR1 is SQVTM and CDR2 is ANQGSEA. The ends were cut back, 6 bases at V and 7 bases at J, with 28 bases in the middle. The CDR3 reads CSVAAGSGLPLREQYF. The DNA for the CDR3 is TGCAGCGTCGCCGCGGGAAGTGGCTTGCCCCTACGAGAGCAGTACTTC.

The chain recombines TRBV5-4 with TRBJ2-5, with D unresolved. Germline-derived CDR1 and CDR2 are SGHNT and YYREEE (reference sequence). This CDR3 has 14 residues. Trimming shortened V by 0 bases and J by 3 bases, and 9 bases separated the two germline ends. DNA for the CDR3: TGTGCCAGCAGCTTGGTTTCGACAAAAGAGACCCAGTACTTC. This translates into CASSLVSTKETQYF. The full variable domain, completed using reference TRBV5-4 and TRBJ2-5, is ETGVTQSPTHLIKTRGQQVTLRCSSQSGHNTVSWYQQALGQGPQFIFQYYREEENGRGNFPPRFSGLQFPNYSSELNVNALELDDSALYLCASSLVSTKETQYFGPGTRLLVL.